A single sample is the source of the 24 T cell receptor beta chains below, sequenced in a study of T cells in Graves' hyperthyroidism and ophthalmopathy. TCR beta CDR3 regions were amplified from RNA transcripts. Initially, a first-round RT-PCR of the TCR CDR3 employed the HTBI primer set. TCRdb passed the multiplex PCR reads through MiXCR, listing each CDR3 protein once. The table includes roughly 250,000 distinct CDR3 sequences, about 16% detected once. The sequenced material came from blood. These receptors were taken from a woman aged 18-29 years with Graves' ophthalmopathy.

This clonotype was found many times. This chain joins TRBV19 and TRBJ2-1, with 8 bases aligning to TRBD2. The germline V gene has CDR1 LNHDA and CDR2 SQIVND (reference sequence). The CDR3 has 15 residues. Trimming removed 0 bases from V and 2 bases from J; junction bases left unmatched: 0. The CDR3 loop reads CASSIDSGAYNEQFF. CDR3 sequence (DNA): TGTGCCAGTAGTATAGATAGCGGGGCCTACAATGAGCAGTTCTTC.

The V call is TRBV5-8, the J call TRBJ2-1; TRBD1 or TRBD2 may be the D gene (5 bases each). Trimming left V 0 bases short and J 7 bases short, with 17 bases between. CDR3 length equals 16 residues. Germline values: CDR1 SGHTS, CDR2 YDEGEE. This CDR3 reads CASSLVDTGGRNEQFF. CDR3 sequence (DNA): TGTGCCAGCAGCTTGGTTGATACTGGGGGTAGGAATGAGCAGTTCTTC.

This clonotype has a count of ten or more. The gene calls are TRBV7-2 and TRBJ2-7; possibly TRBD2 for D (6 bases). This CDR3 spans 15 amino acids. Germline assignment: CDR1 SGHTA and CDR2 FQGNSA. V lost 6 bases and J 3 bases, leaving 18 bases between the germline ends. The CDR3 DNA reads TGTGCCAGCAGGCAAACCGGGACTGGCCTCTACGAGCAGTACTTC. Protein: CASRQTGTGLYEQYF.

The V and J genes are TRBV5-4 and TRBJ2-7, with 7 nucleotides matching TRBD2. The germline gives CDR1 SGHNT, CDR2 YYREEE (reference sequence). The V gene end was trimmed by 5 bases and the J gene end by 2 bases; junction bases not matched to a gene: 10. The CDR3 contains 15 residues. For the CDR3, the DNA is TGTGCCAGCAGTCCGACGGGGGGATCGACCTACGAGCAGTACTTC. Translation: CASSPTGGSTYEQYF.

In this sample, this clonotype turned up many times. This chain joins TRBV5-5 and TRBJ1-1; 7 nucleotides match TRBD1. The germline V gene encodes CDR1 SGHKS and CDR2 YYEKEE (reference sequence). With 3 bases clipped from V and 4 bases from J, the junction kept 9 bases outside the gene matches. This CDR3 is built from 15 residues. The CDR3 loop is CASSWIAAGGTEAFF. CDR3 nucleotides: TGTGCCAGCAGCTGGATCGCTGCAGGGGGCACTGAAGCTTTCTTT.

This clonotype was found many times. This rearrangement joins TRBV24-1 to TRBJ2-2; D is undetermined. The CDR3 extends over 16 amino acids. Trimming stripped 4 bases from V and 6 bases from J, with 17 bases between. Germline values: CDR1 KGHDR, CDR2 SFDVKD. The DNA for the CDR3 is TGTGCCACCAGTGACACCCCTTTCCAAGCCTCCGGGGAGCTGTTTTTT. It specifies CATSDTPFQASGELFF.

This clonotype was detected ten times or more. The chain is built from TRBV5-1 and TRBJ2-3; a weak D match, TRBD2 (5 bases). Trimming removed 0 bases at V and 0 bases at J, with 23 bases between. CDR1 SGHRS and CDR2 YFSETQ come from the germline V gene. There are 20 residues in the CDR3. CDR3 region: CASSLAPRDWRAQSTDTQYF. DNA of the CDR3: TGCGCCAGCAGCTTGGCGCCCCGCGACTGGCGGGCGCAAAGCACAGATACGCAGTATTTT.

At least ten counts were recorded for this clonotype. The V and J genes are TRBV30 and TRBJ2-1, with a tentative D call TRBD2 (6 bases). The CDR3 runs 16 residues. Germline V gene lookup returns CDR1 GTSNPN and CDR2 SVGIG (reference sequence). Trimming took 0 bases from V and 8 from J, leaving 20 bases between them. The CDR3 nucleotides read TGTGCCTGGAGTGTACCAACCGCGGGAATCTCCCATGAGCAGTTCTTC. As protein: CAWSVPTAGISHEQFF. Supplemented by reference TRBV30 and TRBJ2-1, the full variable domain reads SQTIHQWPATLVQPVGSPLSLECTVEGTSNPNLYWYRQAAGRGLQLLFYSVGIGQISSEVPQNLSASRPQDRQFILSSKKLLLSDSGFYLCAWSVPTAGISHEQFFGPGTRLTVL.

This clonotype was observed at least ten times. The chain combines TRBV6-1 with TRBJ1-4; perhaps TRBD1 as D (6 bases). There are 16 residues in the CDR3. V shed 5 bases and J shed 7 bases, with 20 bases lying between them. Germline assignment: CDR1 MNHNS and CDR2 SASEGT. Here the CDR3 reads CASSTSGAPGGEKLFF. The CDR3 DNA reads TGTGCCAGCAGTACGTCAGGGGCCCCCGGAGGTGAAAAACTGTTTTTT.

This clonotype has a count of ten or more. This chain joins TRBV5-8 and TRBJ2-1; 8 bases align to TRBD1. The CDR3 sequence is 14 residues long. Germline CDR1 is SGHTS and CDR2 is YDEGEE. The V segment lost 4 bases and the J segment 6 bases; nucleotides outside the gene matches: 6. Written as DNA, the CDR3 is TGTGCCAGCAGCCAAGGACAGGGTTTCAATGAGCAGTTCTTC. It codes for CASSQGQGFNEQFF.

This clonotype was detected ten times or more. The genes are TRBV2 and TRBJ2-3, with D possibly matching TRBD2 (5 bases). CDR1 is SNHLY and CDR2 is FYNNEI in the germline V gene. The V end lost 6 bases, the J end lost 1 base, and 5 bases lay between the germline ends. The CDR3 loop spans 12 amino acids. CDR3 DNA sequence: TGTGCCAGCAGGGAGGGCACAGATACGCAGTATTTT. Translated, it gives CASREGTDTQYF. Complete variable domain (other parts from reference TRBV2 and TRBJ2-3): EPEVTQTPSHQVTQMGQEVILRCVPISNHLYFYWYRQILGQKVEFLVSFYNNEISEKSEIFDDQFSVERPDGSNFTLKIRSTKLEDSAMYFCASREGTDTQYFGPGTRLTVL.

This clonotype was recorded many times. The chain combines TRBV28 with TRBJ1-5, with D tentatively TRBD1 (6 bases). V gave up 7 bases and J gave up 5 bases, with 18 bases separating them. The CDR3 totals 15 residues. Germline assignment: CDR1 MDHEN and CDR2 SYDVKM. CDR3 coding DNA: TGTGCCAGCAACGTTTTGGGGGGGGCTGATCAGCCCCAGCATTTT. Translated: CASNVLGGADQPQHF.

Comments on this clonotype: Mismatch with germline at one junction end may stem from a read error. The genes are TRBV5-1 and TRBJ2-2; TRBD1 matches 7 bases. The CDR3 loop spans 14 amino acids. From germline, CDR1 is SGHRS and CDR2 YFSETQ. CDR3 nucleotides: TGCGCCAGCGGCTTGGGACAGTCTGGCGGGGAGCTGTTTTTT. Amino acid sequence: CASGLGQSGGELFF.

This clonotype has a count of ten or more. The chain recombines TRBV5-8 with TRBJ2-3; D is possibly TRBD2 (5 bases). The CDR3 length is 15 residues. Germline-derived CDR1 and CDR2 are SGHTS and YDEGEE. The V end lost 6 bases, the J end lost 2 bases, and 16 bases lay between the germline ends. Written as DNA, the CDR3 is TGTGCCAGCACTTCGGGCGGGTTGGACACAGATACGCAGTATTTT. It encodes CASTSGGLDTDTQYF.

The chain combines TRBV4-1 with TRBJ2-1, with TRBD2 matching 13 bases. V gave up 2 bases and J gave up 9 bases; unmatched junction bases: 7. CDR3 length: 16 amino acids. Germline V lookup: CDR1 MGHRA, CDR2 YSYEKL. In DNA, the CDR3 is TGCGCCAGCAGCCAAAGGGCTGGACTAGCGGGAGTTGAGCAGTTCTTC. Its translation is CASSQRAGLAGVEQFF.

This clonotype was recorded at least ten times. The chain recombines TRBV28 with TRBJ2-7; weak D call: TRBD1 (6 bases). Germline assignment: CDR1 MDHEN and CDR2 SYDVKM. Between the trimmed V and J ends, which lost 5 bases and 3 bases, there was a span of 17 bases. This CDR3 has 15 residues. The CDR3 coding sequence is TGTGCCAGCAGTCGAAGCCGGGACATTTACTACGAGCAGTACTTC. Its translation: CASSRSRDIYYEQYF.

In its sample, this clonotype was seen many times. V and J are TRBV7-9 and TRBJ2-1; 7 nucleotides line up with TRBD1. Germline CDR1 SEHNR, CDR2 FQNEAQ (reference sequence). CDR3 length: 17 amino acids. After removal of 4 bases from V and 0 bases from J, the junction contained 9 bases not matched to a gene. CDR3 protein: CASSSRDSESSYNEQFF. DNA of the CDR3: TGTGCCAGCAGCTCCCGGGACAGCGAAAGCTCCTACAATGAGCAGTTCTTC.

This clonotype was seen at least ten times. In DNA form, the CDR3 reads TGTGCCAGCAGCTATGGGACAGGGGTCACCGGGGAGCTGTTTTTT. The encoded protein is CASSYGTGVTGELFF. The rearrangement joins TRBV7-3 to TRBJ2-2, with 10 bases fitting TRBD1. Looked up from germline, CDR1 is SGHTA and CDR2 is FQGTGA. V lost 4 bases to trimming and J lost 4 bases; unmatched junction nucleotides: 3. The CDR3 runs 15 residues.

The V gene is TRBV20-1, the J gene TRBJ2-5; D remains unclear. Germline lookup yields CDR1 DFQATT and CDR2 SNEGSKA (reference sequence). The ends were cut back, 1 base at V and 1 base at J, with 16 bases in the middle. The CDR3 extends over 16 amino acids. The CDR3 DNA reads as TGCAGTGCTAGAGTTCCCCGTCGCGGCAGCCAAGAGACCCAGTACTTC. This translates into CSARVPRRGSQETQYF.

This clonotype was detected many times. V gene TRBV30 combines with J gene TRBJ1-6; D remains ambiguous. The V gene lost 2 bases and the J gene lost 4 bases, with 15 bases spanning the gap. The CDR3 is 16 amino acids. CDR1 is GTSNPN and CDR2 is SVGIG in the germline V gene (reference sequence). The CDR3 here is CAWSNQGILYNSPLHF. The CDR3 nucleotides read TGTGCCTGGAGTAATCAAGGGATTCTTTATAATTCACCCCTCCACTTT.

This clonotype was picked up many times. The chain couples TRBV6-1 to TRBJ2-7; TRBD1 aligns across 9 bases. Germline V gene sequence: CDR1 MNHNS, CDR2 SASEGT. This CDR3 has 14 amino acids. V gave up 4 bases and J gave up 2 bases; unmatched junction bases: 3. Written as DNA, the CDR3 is TGTGCCAGCAGTGGGGGACAGGGACCCTACGAGCAGTACTTC. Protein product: CASSGGQGPYEQYF.

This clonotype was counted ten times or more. CDR3 loop: CASSPLSGGNIQYF. CDR3 sequence (DNA): TGTGCCAGCAGCCCCCTAAGTGGGGGGAACATTCAGTACTTC. The V gene is TRBV7-2, the J gene TRBJ2-4, with a weak D call TRBD2 (6 bases). CDR1 and CDR2 from the germline V gene are SGHTA and FQGNSA. V gave up 5 bases and J gave up 7 bases, with 15 bases separating them. CDR3 length equals 14 residues.

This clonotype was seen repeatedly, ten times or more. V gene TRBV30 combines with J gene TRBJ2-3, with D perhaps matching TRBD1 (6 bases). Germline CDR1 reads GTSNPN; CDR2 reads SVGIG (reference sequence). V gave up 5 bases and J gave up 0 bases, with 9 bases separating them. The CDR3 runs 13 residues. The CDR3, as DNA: TGTGCCTGGGCGACAGGTAGCACAGATACGCAGTATTTT. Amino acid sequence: CAWATGSTDTQYF.

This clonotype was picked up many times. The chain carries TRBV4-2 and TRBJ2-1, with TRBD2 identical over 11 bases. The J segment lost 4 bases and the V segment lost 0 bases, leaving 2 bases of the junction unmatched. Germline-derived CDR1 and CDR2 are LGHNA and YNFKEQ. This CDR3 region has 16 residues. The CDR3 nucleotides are TGTGCCAGCAGCCAAGAAACTAGCGGGAGTTACAATGAGCAGTTCTTC. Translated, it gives CASSQETSGSYNEQFF.